The source of this TCR beta chain is a study of blood T cell repertoires in COVID-19 (dated by TCRdb to about 2020). About the study as a whole: Samples from collaborators originated in the United States, Italy and Spain and spanned both the acute and convalescent phases of COVID-19. The sample metadata nearly always contained a de-identified subject ID, COVID-19 status, age in years and sex. The repertoires were released in a freely available public database intended as a resource for research on the immune response to SARS-CoV-2. Where available, HLA class I and class II types were obtained from metadata supplied by the sample provider rather than from assay-based typing. Deeply sampled blood TCRbeta repertoires from subjects exposed to, actively infected with, or recovered from COVID-19 were included in the dataset. The material from the prospective study consisted of cDNA or gDNA derived from T cells, B-cell-depleted T cells, or PBMCs. Samples were obtained from the ongoing ImmuneRACE study (first 160 participants) and from 1,200 or so subjects provided by 6 global collaborators. Study-wide findings and limitations: Clinical and demographic metadata were provided uncurated, with the amount varying by source and participant.

Whole blood was collected in K2EDTA tubes by collaborating institutions according to the institutions' own protocols. For TCRbeta analysis, collaborators shipped samples as frozen whole blood, isolated PBMCs, or DNA extracted from either of those sample types. From V the trimming removes 6 bases and from J it removes 9 bases, while the gene matches leave 8 bases of the junction unaccounted for. The germline V gene provides CDR1 MNHEY and CDR2 SVGAGI. Taken from cysteine to phenylalanine, the CDR3 has 13 residues. CDR3 DNA only is kept here, 39 bases in frame from base 1. TCRbeta CDR3 regions were amplified from genomic DNA by means of the immunoSEQ Assay, a bias-controlled multiplex PCR. Processing in the source paper ran as follows. Within the assay, amplification of reference gene primers was used to estimate how many nucleated cells each sample contained. Sequence reads were collapsed and filtered to measure the absolute abundance of every unique TCRbeta CDR3 rearrangement. For each sample, productive Simpson clonality was calculated as the square root of Simpson's diversity index over productive rearrangements. TCRdb stores this immuneACCESS table with in-frame sequences only. Part of the clones is absent; in the studies checked, under half of the shortfall reflects unresolved V genes, and no reason is known for the rest. V and J calls and clone size follow that table, whereas D and trimming were derived from the DNA. This sample holds more than 150,000 clones; 80% to 85% were observed only once. The ten largest account for around 6.1% of the sample.

In regard to this clone: Its target antigen remains unknown. The input lacks base qualities; no much larger clone sits a single base away.

This sequence uses TRBV6-5 and TRBJ2-1; the central 7 bases match TRBD1. Sequencing used peripheral blood. This TCR came from a woman aged 40-49 years with acute or convalescent COVID-19. The DNA sequence is given as TGTGCCAGCAGAAGGGGGCAAGCGGCTGAGCAGTTCTTC. Its protein is CASRRGQAAEQFF.